Below are 5 T cell receptor beta chains sequenced from a single sample in a study of radiotherapy plus CTLA-4 blockade in lung cancer. Sequencing was performed with immunoSEQ multiplex PCR; in TCRdb, only in-frame clones are kept and a portion is missing. Of more than 25,000 clones listed, 79% are singletons. Sequencing used peripheral blood, obtained from a patient treated with radiotherapy plus ipilimumab. All receptors come from a human donor with non-small cell lung cancer that progressed on radiotherapy plus ipilimumab.

This clone appeared a single time. The chain couples TRBV15 to TRBJ2-7, with 10 bases aligning to TRBD1. J gave up 5 bases and V 0 bases, and 7 bases lay outside the gene matches. The CDR3 extends over 16 amino acids. Germline CDR1 is LNHNV and CDR2 is YYDKDF (reference sequence). The CDR3 region has the DNA TGTGCCACCAGCAGAGAGCCGGGACAGGGGTTCGACGAGCAGTACTTC. Translation gives CATSREPGQGFDEQYF.

V usage is TRBV6-1 and J usage is TRBJ1-2; D possibly corresponds to TRBD1 (6 bases). CDR3 length: 14 residues. V shed 3 bases and J shed 4 bases, with 12 bases lying between them. The germline CDR1 and CDR2 sequences are MNHNS and SASEGT. The CDR3 DNA sequence: TGTGCCAGCAGTGATTGGACAGACGGCTATGGCTACACCTTC. Translation: CASSDWTDGYGYTF.

The V call is TRBV4-1, the J call TRBJ1-5; D ambiguous. The CDR3 spans 15 residues. The germline V gene has CDR1 MGHRA and CDR2 YSYEKL. Trimming removed 0 bases at V and 0 bases at J, with 6 bases between. CDR3 nucleotide sequence: TGCGCCAGCAGCCAAGATCCCCCTAGCAATCAGCCCCAGCATTTT. The encoded protein is CASSQDPPSNQPQHF.

This clone was recorded only once. In DNA, the CDR3 is TGTGCCAGCAGCTTAGGAGGGCGGGGGAACACCGGGGAGCTGTTTTTT. Its translation is CASSLGGRGNTGELFF. The chain recombines TRBV7-2 with TRBJ2-2, with D perhaps TRBD2 (6 bases). Trimming removed 1 base at V and 1 base at J, with 10 bases between. This CDR3 is 16 amino acids long. In germline, CDR1 is SGHTA, CDR2 FQGNSA.

This chain uses TRBV18 with TRBJ2-1; weak D call: TRBD1 (6 bases). Germline CDR1 KGHSH, CDR2 LQKENI. Trimming took off 2 bases at V and 2 bases at J, with 13 bases between the two ends. CDR3 size: 16 residues. CDR3 sequence: CASSPIGGAAYNEQFF. CDR3 DNA: TGTGCCAGCTCACCAATAGGGGGAGCAGCCTACAATGAGCAGTTCTTC.